This is a list of T cell receptor beta chains from one sample in a study of blood T cell repertoires in COVID-19. TCRdb keeps only in-frame clones here, not all; method: immunoSEQ multiplex PCR. This table holds about 97,000 clones, approximately 87% found once. The sequenced sample consisted of peripheral blood. The receptor set was obtained from a young woman with acute or convalescent COVID-19. The CDR3 runs from the conserved cysteine through the conserved F or W. The D gene is left open where the match is weak. Size tells how often a clone was seen (once, few, many) or the class of an expanded clone, and some rows leave it out.

CATRRDSTDTQYF,TGTGCCACCAGGCGGGACAGCACAGATACGCAGTATTTT,.,.,TRBJ2-3,TRBV24-1,13
CAWSFFSNYGEKLFF,TGTGCCTGGAGTTTCTTCTCCAACTACGGTGAAAAACTGTTTTTT,.,.,TRBJ1-4,TRBV30,15
CASSLVPGNQPQHF,TGTGCCAGCAGCCTCGTACCGGGCAATCAGCCCCAGCATTTT,.,.,TRBJ1-5,TRBV7-9,14
CASSPGQSADEKLFF,TGTGCCAGCAGTCCTGGACAGTCTGCGGACGAAAAACTGTTTTTT,.,.,TRBJ1-4,TRBV2,15
CASSLTGTGSHEQYF,TGTGCCAGCAGTTTAACCGGGACAGGGTCCCACGAGCAGTACTTC,.,TRBD1,TRBJ2-7,TRBV28,15
CASRTGTDTQYF,TGTGCCAGCAGAACTGGCACAGATACGCAGTATTTT,.,.,TRBJ2-3,TRBV12-3/TRBV12-4,12
CASSLLGGQGRTEAFF,TGTGCCAGCAGCTTATTGGGGGGGCAGGGGCGTACTGAAGCTTTCTTT,.,.,TRBJ1-1,TRBV7-2,16
CAWSAGGFSYEQYF,TGTGCCTGGAGTGCTGGCGGGTTCTCCTACGAGCAGTACTTC,.,.,TRBJ2-7,TRBV30,14
CAWSFQRGHGYTF,TGTGCCTGGAGTTTCCAAAGAGGGCATGGCTACACCTTC,.,.,TRBJ1-2,TRBV30,13
CASSYLAENIEAFF,TGTGCCAGCAGTTACCTGGCGGAGAATATTGAAGCTTTCTTT,.,.,TRBJ1-1,TRBV6-5,14
CASSVSLYNEQFF,TGTGCCAGCAGCGTCTCTTTGTACAATGAGCAGTTCTTC,.,.,TRBJ2-1,TRBV6-6,13
CASSPPDRANEQFF,TGTGCCAGCAGCCCGCCCGACAGGGCAAATGAGCAGTTCTTC,once,TRBD1,TRBJ2-1,TRBV7-3,14
CASSPRGSGGYEQYF,TGTGCCAGCAGCCCTCGAGGTAGCGGGGGATACGAGCAGTACTTC,.,TRBD2,TRBJ2-7,TRBV5-6,15
CASSLQPGVLTDTQYF,TGTGCCAGCAGCCTACAACCGGGGGTGCTAACAGATACGCAGTATTTT,.,.,TRBJ2-3,TRBV7-2,16
CASSLAGGITGELFF,TGTGCCAGCAGCTTAGCGGGGGGCATCACCGGGGAGCTGTTTTTT,.,TRBD2,TRBJ2-2,TRBV7-3,15
CASSWTGRNQPQHF,TGTGCCAGCAGTTGGACAGGCCGCAATCAGCCCCAGCATTTT,.,TRBD1,TRBJ1-5,TRBV27,14
CASRSTGLDGYTF,TGTGCCAGCAGATCGACAGGGTTGGATGGCTACACCTTC,.,TRBD1,TRBJ1-2,TRBV11-2,13
CASSQQTTGGSYGYTF,TGTGCCAGCAGCCAACAAACGACAGGGGGTTCCTATGGCTACACCTTC,few,TRBD1,TRBJ1-2,TRBV3-1/TRBV3-2,16
CASNPQGVTEAFF,TGTGCCAGCAACCCACAGGGGGTCACTGAAGCTTTCTTT,.,TRBD1,TRBJ1-1,TRBV28,13
CAWSTKGGDREAFF,TGTGCCTGGAGTACCAAAGGTGGGGACAGGGAAGCTTTCTTT,.,TRBD1,TRBJ1-1,TRBV30,14
CAEEEAFF,TGTGCCGAGGAGGAAGCTTTCTTT,.,.,TRBJ1-1,TRBV5-4,8
CASSPGGRNTEAFF,TGTGCCAGCAGCCCAGGGGGCCGGAACACTGAAGCTTTCTTT,.,TRBD1,TRBJ1-1,TRBV9,14
CASSPGTGGNYGYTF,TGTGCCAGCAGCCCTGGGACAGGGGGCAACTATGGCTACACCTTC,.,TRBD1,TRBJ1-2,TRBV5-6,15
CASSGDRVGHNSPLHF,TGTGCCAGCAGTGGGGACAGGGTGGGACATAATTCACCCCTCCACTTT,.,TRBD1,TRBJ1-6,TRBV2,16
CASSPEPGGYYGYTF,TGTGCCAGCAGCCCCGAGCCAGGGGGCTACTATGGCTACACCTTC,.,TRBD1,TRBJ1-2,TRBV7-9,15